The T cell receptor beta chain described here comes from a study of post-analysis software for immune sequencing data. Study observations and caveats: People with multiple sclerosis had a significantly lower normalized Chao1 diversity than controls did. Batch-matched samples strongly co-clustered by F measure.

In regard to this clonotype: The antigen remains undetermined.

Researchers reported that TCR beta cDNA libraries carried unique molecular identifiers. A single record per CDR3 protein comes from TCRdb applying MiXCR to the PCR reads. The sample includes about 180,000 distinct CDR3 sequences, 30% of them seen just once. The sequence came from a girl between 10 and 17 years old with multiple sclerosis. Sequenced material: blood.

CDR3 coding DNA: TGCAGTGCGACAGCGCCCCGGGGTCGGAACATTCAGTACTTC. Protein: CSATAPRGRNIQYF. The chain is built from TRBV20-1 and TRBJ2-7; either TRBD1 or TRBD2 may supply D (5 bases each). The DNA end favors TRBJ2-4, so the J call may be wrong. This CDR3 comprises 14 residues. Germline V gives CDR1 DFQATT, CDR2 SNEGSKA (reference sequence).